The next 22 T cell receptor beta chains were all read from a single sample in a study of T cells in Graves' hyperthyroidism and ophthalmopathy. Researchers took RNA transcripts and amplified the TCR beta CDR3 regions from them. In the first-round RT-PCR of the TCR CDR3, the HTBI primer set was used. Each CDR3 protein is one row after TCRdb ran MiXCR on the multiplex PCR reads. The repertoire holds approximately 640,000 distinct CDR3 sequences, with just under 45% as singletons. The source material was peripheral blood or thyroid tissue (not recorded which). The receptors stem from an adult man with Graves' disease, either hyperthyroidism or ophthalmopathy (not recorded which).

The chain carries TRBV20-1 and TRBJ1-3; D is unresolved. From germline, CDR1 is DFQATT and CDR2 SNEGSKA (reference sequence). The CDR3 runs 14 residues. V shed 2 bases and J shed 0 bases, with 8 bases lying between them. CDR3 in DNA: TGCAGTGCTAGATCACCGGTCTCTGGAAACACCATATATTTT. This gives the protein CSARSPVSGNTIYF.

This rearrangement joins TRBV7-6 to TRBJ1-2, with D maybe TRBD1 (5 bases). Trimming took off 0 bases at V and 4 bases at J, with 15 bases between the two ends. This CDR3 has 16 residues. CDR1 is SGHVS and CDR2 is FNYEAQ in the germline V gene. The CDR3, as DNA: TGTGCCAGCAGCTTAGCGGTCGGCAGGGCCGGCTATGGCTACACCTTC. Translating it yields CASSLAVGRAGYGYTF.

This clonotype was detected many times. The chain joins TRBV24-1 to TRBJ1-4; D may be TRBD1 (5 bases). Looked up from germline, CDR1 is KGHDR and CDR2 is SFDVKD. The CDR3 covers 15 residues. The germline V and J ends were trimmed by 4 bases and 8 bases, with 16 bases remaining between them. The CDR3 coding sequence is TGTGCCACCAGTGACTTCGGGGACGGTGGAGAAAAACTGTTTTTT. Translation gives CATSDFGDGGEKLFF.

The CDR3 loop is CASSDQRGATDTQYF. In DNA, the CDR3 is TGCGCCAGCAGTGATCAGCGGGGGGCCACAGATACGCAGTATTTT. The chain combines TRBV10-2 with TRBJ2-3; 9 bases map to TRBD2. The V segment lost 3 bases and the J segment 2 bases; nucleotides outside the gene matches: 3. Germline CDR1 is WSHSY and CDR2 is SAAADI. This CDR3 is built from 15 residues.

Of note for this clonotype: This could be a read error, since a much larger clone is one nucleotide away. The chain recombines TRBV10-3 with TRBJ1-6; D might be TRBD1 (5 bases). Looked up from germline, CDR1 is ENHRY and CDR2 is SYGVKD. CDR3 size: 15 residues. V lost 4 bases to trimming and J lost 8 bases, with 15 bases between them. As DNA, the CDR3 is TGTGCCATCAGTGCTCTTCCAGGGTCGGATTCACCCCTCCACTTT. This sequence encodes CAISALPGSDSPLHF.

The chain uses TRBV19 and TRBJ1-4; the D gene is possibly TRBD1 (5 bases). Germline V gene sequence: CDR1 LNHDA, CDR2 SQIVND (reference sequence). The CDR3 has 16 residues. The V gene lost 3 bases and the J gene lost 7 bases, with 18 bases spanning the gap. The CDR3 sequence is CASSIERGEAAEKLFF. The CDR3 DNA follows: TGTGCCAGTAGTATCGAACGGGGCGAAGCGGCTGAAAAACTGTTTTTT.

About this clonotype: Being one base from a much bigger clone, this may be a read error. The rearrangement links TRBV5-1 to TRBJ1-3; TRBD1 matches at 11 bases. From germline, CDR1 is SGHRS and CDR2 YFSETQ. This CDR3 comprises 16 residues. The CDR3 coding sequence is TGCGCCTGCAGCTCTGGACAGGGGGCGACCGGAAACACCATATATTTT. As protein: CACSSGQGATGNTIYF.

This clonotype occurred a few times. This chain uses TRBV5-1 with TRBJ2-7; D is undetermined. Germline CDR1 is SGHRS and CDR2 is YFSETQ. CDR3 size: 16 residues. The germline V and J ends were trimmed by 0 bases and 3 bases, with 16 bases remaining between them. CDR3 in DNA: TGCGCCAGCAGCTTGGCCTTTCAGGAGCCTCTCTACGAGCAGTACTTC. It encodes CASSLAFQEPLYEQYF.

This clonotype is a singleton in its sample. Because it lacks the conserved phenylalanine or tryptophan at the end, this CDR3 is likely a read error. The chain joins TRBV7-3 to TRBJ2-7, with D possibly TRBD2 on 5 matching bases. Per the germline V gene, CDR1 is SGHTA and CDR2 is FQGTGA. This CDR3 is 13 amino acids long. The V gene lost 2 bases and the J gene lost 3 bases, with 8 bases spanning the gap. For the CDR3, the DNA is TGTGCCAGCAGCTTATCAAGCGGCTACGAGCAGTACCTC. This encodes CASSLSSGYEQYL.

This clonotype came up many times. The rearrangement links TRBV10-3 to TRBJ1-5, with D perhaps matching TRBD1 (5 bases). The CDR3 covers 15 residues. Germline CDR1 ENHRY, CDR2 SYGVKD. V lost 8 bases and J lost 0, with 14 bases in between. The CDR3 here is CAISTGGYSNQPQHF. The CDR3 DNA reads TGTGCCATCTCGACTGGGGGATATAGCAATCAGCCCCAGCATTTT.

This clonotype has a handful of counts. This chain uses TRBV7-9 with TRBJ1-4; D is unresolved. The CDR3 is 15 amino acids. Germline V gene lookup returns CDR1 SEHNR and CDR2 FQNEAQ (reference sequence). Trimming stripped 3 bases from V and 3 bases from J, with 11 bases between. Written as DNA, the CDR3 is TGTGCCAGCAGCTTTCTAGGGTCTCCTAATGAAAAACTGTTTTTT. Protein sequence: CASSFLGSPNEKLFF.

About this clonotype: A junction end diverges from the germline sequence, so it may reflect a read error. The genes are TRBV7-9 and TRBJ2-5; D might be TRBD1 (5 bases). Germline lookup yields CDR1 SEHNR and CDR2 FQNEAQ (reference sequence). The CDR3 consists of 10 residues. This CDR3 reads CASSFRTQNF. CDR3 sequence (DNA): TGTGCCAGCAGCTTTCGGACACAGAACTTC.

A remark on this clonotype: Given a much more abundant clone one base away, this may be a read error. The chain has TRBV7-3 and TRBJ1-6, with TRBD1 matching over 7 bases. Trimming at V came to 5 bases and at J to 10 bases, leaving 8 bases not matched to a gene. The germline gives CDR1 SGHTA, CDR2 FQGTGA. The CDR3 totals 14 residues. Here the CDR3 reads CASSPDTGASPLHF. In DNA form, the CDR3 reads TGTGCCAGCAGCCCGGATACAGGGGCCTCACCCCTCCACTTT.

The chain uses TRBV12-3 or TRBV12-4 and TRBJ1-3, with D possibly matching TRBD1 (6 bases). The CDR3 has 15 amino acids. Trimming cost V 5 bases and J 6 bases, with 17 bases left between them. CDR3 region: CASSPPATGSNTIYF. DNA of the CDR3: TGTGCCAGCAGTCCACCGGCCACAGGGTCAAACACCATATATTTT.

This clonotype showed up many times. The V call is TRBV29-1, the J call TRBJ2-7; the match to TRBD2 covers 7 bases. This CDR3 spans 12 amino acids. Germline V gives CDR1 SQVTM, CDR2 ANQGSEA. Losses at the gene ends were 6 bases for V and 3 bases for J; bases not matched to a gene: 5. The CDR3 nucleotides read TGCAGCGTGGCGGGGAGGGTCTACGAGCAGTACTTC. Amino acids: CSVAGRVYEQYF.

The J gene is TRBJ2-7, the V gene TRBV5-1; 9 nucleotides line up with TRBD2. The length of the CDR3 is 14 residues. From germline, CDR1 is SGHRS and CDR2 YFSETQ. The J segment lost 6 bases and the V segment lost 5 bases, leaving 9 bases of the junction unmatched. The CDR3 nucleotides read TGCGCCAGCAGTACCCTAGCGGGATTTGGCGAGCAGTACTTC. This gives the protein CASSTLAGFGEQYF.

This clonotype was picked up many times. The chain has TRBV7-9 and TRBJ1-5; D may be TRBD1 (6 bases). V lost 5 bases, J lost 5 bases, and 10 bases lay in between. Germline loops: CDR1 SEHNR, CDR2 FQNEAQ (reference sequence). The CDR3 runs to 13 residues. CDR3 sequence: CASSPDSYQPQHF. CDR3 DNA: TGTGCCAGCAGCCCGGACAGCTATCAGCCCCAGCATTTT.

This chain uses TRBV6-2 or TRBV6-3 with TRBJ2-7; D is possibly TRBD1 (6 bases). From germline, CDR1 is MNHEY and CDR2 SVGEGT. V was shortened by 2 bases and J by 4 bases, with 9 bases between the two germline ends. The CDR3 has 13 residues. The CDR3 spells CASSYLQGYEQYF. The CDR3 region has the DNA TGTGCCAGCAGTTACCTACAGGGTTACGAGCAGTACTTC.

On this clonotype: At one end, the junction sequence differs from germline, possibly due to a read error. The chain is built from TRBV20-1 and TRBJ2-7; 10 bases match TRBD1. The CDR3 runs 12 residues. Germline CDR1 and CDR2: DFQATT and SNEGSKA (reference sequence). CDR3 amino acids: CSAVTGGYGQYF. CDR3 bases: TGCAGTGCTGTGACAGGGGGCTACGGGCAGTACTTC.

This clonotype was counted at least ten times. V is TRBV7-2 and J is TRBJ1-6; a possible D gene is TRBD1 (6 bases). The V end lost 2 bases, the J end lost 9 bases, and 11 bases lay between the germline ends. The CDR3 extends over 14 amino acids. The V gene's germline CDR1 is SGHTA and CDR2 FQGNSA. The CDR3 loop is CASSLTQGRSPLHF. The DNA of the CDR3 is TGTGCCAGCAGCTTAACACAGGGTCGTTCACCCCTCCACTTT.

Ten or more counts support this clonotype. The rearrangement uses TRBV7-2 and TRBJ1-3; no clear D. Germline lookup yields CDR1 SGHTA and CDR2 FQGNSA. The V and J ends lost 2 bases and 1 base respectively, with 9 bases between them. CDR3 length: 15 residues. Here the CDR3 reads CASSLFPRSGNTIYF. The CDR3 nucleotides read TGTGCCAGCAGCTTATTCCCTAGATCTGGAAACACCATATATTTT.

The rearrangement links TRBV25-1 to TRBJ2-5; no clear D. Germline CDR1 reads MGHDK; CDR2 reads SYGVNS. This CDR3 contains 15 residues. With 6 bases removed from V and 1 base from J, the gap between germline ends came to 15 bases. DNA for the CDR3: TGTGCCAGCAGCTGGCGTCCGGCAGTCCAAGAGACCCAGTACTTC. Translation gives CASSWRPAVQETQYF.